Shown below are 14 T cell receptor beta chains from a single sample sequenced in a study of blood T cell repertoires in COVID-19. The data were produced by immunoSEQ multiplex PCR, yet TCRdb's version contains in-frame clones alone and is incomplete. The sample lists under 200,000 clones, 70% to 90% seen once, with roughly 21% in the top ten. Sample: peripheral blood. Receptors were obtained from a man in his sixties with active or convalescent COVID-19.

The chain joins TRBV7-9 to TRBJ2-2; 8 bases line up with TRBD2. The junction had 2 bases not matched to a gene; V was cut back by 1 base and J by 1 base. The CDR3 runs to 16 residues. The V gene's germline CDR1 is SEHNR and CDR2 FQNEAQ (reference sequence). CDR3 DNA: TGTGCCAGCAGCTTAGGCCTAGCGGGGAACACCGGGGAGCTGTTTTTT. Translated: CASSLGLAGNTGELFF.

This clone is a singleton in its sample. V gene TRBV30 combines with J gene TRBJ2-1; 12 positions match TRBD2. The CDR3 runs 14 residues. CDR1 GTSNPN and CDR2 SVGIG come from the germline V gene (reference sequence). V trimming: 5 bases; J trimming: 4 bases; junction bases outside the gene matches: 3. The CDR3 region is CAWGTSGGYNEQFF. The CDR3 coding sequence is TGTGCCTGGGGAACTAGCGGGGGGTACAATGAGCAGTTCTTC.

This clone has a single count. The chain carries TRBV5-1 and TRBJ1-1, with D possibly TRBD1 on 5 matching bases. V lost 3 bases and J lost 5, with 14 bases in between. The CDR3 is 14 residues long. Germline lookup yields CDR1 SGHRS and CDR2 YFSETQ. CDR3 sequence (DNA): TGCGCCAGCAGCTCGACGTCTGGGGGGACTGAAGCTTTCTTT. Translation: CASSSTSGGTEAFF.

This clone has just one count. The chain links TRBV5-1 to TRBJ1-2; TRBD1 aligns across 10 bases. The trim removed 4 bases at V and 3 bases at J, leaving 6 bases unmatched. Germline values: CDR1 SGHRS, CDR2 YFSETQ. The CDR3 totals 15 residues. CDR3 loop: CASSRWTGGDYGYTF. The DNA of the CDR3 is TGCGCCAGCAGCCGTTGGACAGGGGGAGACTATGGCTACACCTTC. Looking up the rest from reference TRBV5-1 and TRBJ1-2 gives the full variable domain: KAGVTQTPRYLIKTRGQQVTLSCSPISGHRSVSWYQQTPGQGLQFLFEYFSETQRNKGNFPGRFSGRQFSNSRSEMNVSTLELGDSALYLCASSRWTGGDYGYTFGSGTRLTVV.

This CDR3 reads CASRPGQLGDSTQYF. CDR3 coding DNA: TGCGCCAGCAGGCCTGGACAGCTGGGGGACAGCACCCAGTACTTC. The V and J genes are TRBV5-1 and TRBJ2-5; 7 nucleotides line up with TRBD1. The CDR3 contains 15 residues. Germline V gives CDR1 SGHRS, CDR2 YFSETQ. The V segment lost 5 bases and the J segment 8 bases; nucleotides outside the gene matches: 15.

This CDR3 reads CASSDLPRTGNIGGNQPQHF. Here the CDR3 DNA reads TGTGCCAGCAGTGACCTACCCAGGACAGGGAATATCGGGGGCAATCAGCCCCAGCATTTT. The chain links TRBV6-4 to TRBJ1-5, with 8 bases identical to TRBD1. The germline V gene encodes CDR1 MRHNA and CDR2 SNTAGT. CDR3 length equals 20 residues. J gave up 2 bases and V 2 bases, and 17 bases lay outside the gene matches.

The chain joins TRBV3-1 (or the pseudogene TRBV3-2) to TRBJ2-7; TRBD2 agrees at 9 bases. CDR3 length: 14 residues. The trim removed 1 base at V and 3 bases at J, leaving 1 base unmatched. Germline values: CDR1 LGHDT, CDR2 YNNKEL (reference sequence). The CDR3 nucleotides are TGTGCCAGCAGCCAAGGTAGCGGGGGCTACGAGCAGTACTTC. This encodes CASSQGSGGYEQYF.

In its sample, this clone was seen a few times. This chain uses TRBV19 with TRBJ1-1; tentatively, D is TRBD1 (5 bases). Germline V CDR1 and CDR2: LNHDA, SQIVND (reference sequence). There are 16 residues in the CDR3. Trimming took off 7 bases at V and 0 bases at J, with 18 bases between the two ends. The CDR3 region has the DNA TGTGCCAGTACCGGGGGTAAGGGTAGATTGAACACTGAAGCTTTCTTT. Protein sequence: CASTGGKGRLNTEAFF.

The V and J genes are TRBV6-5 and TRBJ1-1; D is perhaps TRBD1 (5 bases). Per germline, CDR1 MNHEY and CDR2 SVGAGI. This CDR3 has 14 amino acids. The V gene lost 2 bases and the J gene lost 4 bases, with 11 bases spanning the gap. CDR3 protein: CASSYGRVGTEAFF. As DNA, the CDR3 is TGTGCCAGCAGTTACGGCAGGGTGGGCACTGAAGCTTTCTTT.

The rearrangement uses TRBV27 and TRBJ1-2; 7 bases align to TRBD1. In germline, CDR1 is MNHEY, CDR2 SMNVEV (reference sequence). V lost 9 bases and J lost 2; bases outside the gene matches: 6. This CDR3 has 13 amino acids. CDR3 sequence (DNA): TGTGCCAGTCGGACAGGTGCGAACTATGGCTACACCTTC. It yields the protein CASRTGANYGYTF.

Worth noting for this clone: Other DNA sequences within the sample encode an identical CDR3. The chain links TRBV5-5 to TRBJ1-1; possible D gene TRBD1, 6 bases. This CDR3 comprises 13 residues. V was cut by 0 bases and J by 3 bases, with 6 bases left in between. CDR1 is SGHKS and CDR2 is YYEKEE in the germline V gene (reference sequence). The CDR3, as DNA: TGTGCCAGCAGCTTGGCAGGGGACACTGAAGCTTTCTTT. It codes for CASSLAGDTEAFF.

CDR3 in amino acids: CASSLGDNNQPQHF. CDR3 bases: TGTGCCAGCAGCCTCGGGGACAACAATCAGCCCCAGCATTTT. The chain combines TRBV5-5 with TRBJ1-5, with D possibly matching TRBD1 (6 bases). CDR3 length: 14 residues. Germline V gene lookup returns CDR1 SGHKS and CDR2 YYEKEE (reference sequence). V was trimmed by 4 bases and J by 3 bases, leaving 11 bases between them.

The chain is built from TRBV6-1 and TRBJ1-1; a possible D gene is TRBD1 (5 bases). This CDR3 contains 13 residues. The V gene lost 5 bases and the J gene lost 3 bases, with 10 bases spanning the gap. CDR1 and CDR2 (germline): MNHNS, SASEGT. CDR3 amino acids: CASSFSTDTEAFF. The CDR3, as DNA: TGTGCCAGCAGTTTCTCGACAGACACTGAAGCTTTCTTT.

V is TRBV4-1 and J is TRBJ1-2; 7 nucleotides align to TRBD1. There are 15 residues in the CDR3. With 4 bases clipped from V and 3 bases from J, the junction kept 8 bases outside the gene matches. In germline, CDR1 is MGHRA, CDR2 YSYEKL. CDR3 in amino acids: CASSRDRDSYYGYTF. CDR3 coding DNA: TGCGCCAGCAGCCGGGACCGGGACAGTTACTATGGCTACACCTTC.